This entry concerns a single T cell receptor beta chain. What it binds is unknown. CDR1 and CDR2 (germline): MGHDK, SYGVNS. This CDR3 has 16 amino acids. With 4 bases clipped from V and 4 bases from J, the junction kept 12 bases outside the gene matches. Vbeta (60) and Jbeta (13) primers were used in the PCR. Sequenced by immunoSEQ multiplex PCR; TCRdb stores in-frame clones only, minus some. This sample carries approximately 150,000 clones, around 72% of them seen once, and the ten largest clones take approximately 1.6%. This sample was included in a study of cytomegalovirus exposure and HLA in healthy donors. Study results and caveats: For TCR beta chains, V- and J-gene trimming was later linked to a missense DCLRE1C variant. It was reported in a later analysis that an Asian-associated ancestry cluster showed fewer N-insertions than the approximately 700-donor mean. The productive fraction for most TCR beta V segments was about 87% or about 30% in an earlier analysis.

The origin of this receptor is a woman aged 18-30 years in good health and CMV-seronegative. The genes are TRBV25-1 and TRBJ2-5; 7 bases agree with TRBD2. Sequences were obtained from PBMCs. This CDR3 is CASSARERAHRETQYF. In DNA, the CDR3 is TGTGCCAGCAGTGCGCGGGAGAGGGCCCATCGAGAGACCCAGTACTTC.